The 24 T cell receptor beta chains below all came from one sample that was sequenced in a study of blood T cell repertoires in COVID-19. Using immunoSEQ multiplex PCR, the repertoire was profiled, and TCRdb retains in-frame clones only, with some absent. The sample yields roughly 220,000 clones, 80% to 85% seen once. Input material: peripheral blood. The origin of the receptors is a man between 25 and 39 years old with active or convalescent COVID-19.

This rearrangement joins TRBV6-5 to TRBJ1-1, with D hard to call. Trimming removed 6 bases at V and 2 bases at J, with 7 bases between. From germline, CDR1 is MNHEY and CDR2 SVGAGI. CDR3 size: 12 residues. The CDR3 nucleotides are TGTGCCAGCAGCCGAGATAACACTGAAGCTTTCTTT. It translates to CASSRDNTEAFF.

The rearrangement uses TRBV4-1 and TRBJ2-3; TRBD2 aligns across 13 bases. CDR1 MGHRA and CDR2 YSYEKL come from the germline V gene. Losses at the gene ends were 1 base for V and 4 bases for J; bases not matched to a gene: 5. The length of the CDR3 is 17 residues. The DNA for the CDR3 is TGCGCCAGCAGCCAAGTACTAGCGGGAGGGCCCGCAGATACGCAGTATTTT. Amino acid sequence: CASSQVLAGGPADTQYF.

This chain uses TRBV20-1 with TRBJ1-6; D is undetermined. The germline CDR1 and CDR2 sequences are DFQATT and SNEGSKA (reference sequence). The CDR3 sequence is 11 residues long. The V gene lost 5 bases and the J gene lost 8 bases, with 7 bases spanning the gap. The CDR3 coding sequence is TGCAGTGCTGATGAGGATTCACCCCTCCACTTT. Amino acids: CSADEDSPLHF.

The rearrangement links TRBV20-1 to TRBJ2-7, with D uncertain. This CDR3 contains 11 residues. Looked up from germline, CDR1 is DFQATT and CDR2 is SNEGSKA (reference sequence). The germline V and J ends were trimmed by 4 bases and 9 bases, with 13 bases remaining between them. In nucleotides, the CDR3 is TGCAGTGCTACCCTCAGTAATGCGCAGTACTTC. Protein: CSATLSNAQYF.

The CDR3: CASRAGTRYNEQFF. CDR3 sequence (DNA): TGTGCCAGCAGGGCCGGGACTAGATACAATGAGCAGTTCTTC. This sequence joins TRBV2 and TRBJ2-1; 8 bases agree with TRBD2. Germline V gene sequence: CDR1 SNHLY, CDR2 FYNNEI. V shed 6 bases, J shed 4 bases, and the junction held 5 bases outside the gene matches. This CDR3 is built from 14 residues.

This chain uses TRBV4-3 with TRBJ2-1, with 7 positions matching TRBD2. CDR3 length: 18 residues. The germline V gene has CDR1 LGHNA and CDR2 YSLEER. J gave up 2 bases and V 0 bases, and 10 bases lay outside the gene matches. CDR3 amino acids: CASSQDPSGTNPYNEQFF. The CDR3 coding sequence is TGCGCCAGCAGCCAAGATCCTAGCGGAACCAACCCCTACAATGAGCAGTTCTTC.

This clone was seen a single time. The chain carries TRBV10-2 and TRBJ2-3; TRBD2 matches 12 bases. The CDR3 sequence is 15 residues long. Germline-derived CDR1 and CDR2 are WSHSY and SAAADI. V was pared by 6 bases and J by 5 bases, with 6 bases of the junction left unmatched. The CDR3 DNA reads TGCGCCAGCAGCGCCGGACTAGCGGGAAAAGATACGCAGTATTTT. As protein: CASSAGLAGKDTQYF.

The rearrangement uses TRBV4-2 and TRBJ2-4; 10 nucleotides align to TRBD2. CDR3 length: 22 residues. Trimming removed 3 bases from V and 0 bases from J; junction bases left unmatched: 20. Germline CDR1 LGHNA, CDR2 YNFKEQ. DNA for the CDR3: TGTGCCAGCAGCCATGAAGGACCCCTAGCGGGGGCCGCCAGCGGAGCCAAAAACATTCAGTACTTC. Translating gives CASSHEGPLAGAASGAKNIQYF.

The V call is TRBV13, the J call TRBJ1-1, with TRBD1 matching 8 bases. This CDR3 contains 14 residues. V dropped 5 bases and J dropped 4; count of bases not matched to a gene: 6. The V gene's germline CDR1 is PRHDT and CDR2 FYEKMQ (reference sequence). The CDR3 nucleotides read TGTGCCAGCAGCACCGGGACAGGCCCCACTGAAGCTTTCTTT. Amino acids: CASSTGTGPTEAFF.

For the CDR3, the DNA is TGTGCCAGCAGCTTAGTCGAATGGGGCGATGAGGACACTGAAGCTTTCTTT. Residues: CASSLVEWGDEDTEAFF. V is TRBV7-2 and J is TRBJ1-1; possible D gene TRBD1, 5 bases. The germline V gene has CDR1 SGHTA and CDR2 FQGNSA. This CDR3 has 17 amino acids. V lost 1 base to trimming and J lost 3 bases, with 18 bases between them.

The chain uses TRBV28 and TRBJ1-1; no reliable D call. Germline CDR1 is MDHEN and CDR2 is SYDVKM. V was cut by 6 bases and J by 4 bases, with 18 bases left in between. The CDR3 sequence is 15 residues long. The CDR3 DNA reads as TGTGCCAGCAGCCCCACCCTGGCTGTAAGCACTGAAGCTTTCTTT. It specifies CASSPTLAVSTEAFF.

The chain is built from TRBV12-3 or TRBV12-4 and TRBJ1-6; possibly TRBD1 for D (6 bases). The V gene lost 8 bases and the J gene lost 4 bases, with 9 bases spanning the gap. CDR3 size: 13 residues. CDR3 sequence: CASGGGYNSPLHF. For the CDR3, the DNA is TGTGCCAGCGGGGGCGGGTATAATTCACCCCTCCACTTT.

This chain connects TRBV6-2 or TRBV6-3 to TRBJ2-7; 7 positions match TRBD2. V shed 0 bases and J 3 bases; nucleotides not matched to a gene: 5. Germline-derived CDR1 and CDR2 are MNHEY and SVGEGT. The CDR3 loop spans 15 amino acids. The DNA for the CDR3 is TGTGCCAGCAGTTACTCGATCGCTAGCGGCTACGAGCAGTACTTC. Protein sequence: CASSYSIASGYEQYF.

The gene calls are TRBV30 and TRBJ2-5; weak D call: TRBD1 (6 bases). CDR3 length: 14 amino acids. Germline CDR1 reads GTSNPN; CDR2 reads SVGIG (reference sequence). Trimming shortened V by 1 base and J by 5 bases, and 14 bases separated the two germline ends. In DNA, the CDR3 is TGTGCCTGGAGTGGGGGCAGGGGTGACGAGACCCAGTACTTC. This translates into CAWSGGRGDETQYF.

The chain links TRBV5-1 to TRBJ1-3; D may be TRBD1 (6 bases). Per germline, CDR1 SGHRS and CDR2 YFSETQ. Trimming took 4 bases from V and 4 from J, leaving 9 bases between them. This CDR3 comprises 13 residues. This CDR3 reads CASSQGSGNTIYF. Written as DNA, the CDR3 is TGCGCCAGCAGCCAGGGGTCCGGAAACACCATATATTTT.

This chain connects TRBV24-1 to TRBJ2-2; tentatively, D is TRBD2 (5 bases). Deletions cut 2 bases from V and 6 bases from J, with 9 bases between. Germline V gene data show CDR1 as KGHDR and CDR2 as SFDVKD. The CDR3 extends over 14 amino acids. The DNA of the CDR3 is TGTGCCACCAGTGATTACCTGGAGGCCGGGGAGCTGTTTTTT. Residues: CATSDYLEAGELFF.

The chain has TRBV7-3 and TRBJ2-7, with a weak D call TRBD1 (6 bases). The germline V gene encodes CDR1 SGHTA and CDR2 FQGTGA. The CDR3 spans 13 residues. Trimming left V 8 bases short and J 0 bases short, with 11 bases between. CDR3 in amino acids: CASGVDSSYEQYF. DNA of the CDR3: TGTGCCAGCGGGGTGGACAGCTCCTACGAGCAGTACTTC.

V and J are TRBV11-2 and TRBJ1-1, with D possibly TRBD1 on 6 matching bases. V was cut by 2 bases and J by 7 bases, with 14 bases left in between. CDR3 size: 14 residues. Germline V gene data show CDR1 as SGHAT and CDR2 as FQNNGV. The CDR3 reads CASSLSRDTNEAFF. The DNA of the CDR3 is TGTGCCAGCAGCTTATCCCGGGACACTAATGAAGCTTTCTTT.

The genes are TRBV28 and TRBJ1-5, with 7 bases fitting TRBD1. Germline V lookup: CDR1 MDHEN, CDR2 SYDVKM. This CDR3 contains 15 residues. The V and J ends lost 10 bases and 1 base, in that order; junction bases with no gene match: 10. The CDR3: CATRRQGRSNQPQHF. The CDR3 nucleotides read TGTGCCACCCGACGACAGGGACGGAGCAATCAGCCCCAGCATTTT.

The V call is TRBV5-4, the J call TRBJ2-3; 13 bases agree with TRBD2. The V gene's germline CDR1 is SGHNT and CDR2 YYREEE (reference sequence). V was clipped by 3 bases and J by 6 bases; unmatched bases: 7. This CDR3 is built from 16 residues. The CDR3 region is CASSSGTSGAADTQYF. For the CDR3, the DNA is TGTGCCAGCAGCTCCGGGACTAGCGGGGCGGCGGATACGCAGTATTTT.

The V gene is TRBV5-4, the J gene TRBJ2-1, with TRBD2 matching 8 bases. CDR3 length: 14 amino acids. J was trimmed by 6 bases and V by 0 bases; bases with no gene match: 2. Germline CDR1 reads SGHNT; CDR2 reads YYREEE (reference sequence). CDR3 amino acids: CASSLGLAGNEQFF. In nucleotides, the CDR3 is TGTGCCAGCAGCTTGGGGCTAGCGGGCAATGAGCAGTTCTTC.

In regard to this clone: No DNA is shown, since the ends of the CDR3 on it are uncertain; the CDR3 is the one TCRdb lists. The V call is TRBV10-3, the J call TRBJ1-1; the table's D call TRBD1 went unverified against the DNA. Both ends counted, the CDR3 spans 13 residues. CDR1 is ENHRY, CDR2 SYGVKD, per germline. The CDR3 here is CAISFGPGTEAFF.

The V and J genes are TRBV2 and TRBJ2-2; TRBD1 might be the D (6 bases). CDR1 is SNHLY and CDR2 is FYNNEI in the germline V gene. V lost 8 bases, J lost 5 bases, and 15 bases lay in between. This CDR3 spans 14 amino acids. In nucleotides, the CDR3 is TGTGCCAGCCGAGTAGGGGGTCGGACCGGGGAGCTGTTTTTT. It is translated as CASRVGGRTGELFF. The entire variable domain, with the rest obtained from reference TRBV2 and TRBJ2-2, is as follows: EPEVTQTPSHQVTQMGQEVILRCVPISNHLYFYWYRQILGQKVEFLVSFYNNEISEKSEIFDDQFSVERPDGSNFTLKIRSTKLEDSAMYFCASRVGGRTGELFFGEGSRLTVL.

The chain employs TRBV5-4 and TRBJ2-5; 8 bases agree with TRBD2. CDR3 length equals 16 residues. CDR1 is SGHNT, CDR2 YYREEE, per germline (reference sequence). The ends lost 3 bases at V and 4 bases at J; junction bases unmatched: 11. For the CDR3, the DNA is TGTGCCAGCAGCTACCCGGGACTAGAGTATGGAGAGACCCAGTACTTC. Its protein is CASSYPGLEYGETQYF.